This T cell receptor beta chain derives from a study of blood T cell repertoires in COVID-19. Generated by immunoSEQ multiplex PCR, the TCRdb table keeps only in-frame clones and is missing some. The sample gives about 270,000 clones, about 88% of which show up once; about 4% is in the top ten. J gave up 4 bases and V 0 bases, and 5 bases lay outside the gene matches. The CDR3 sequence is 15 residues long. Looked up from germline, CDR1 is SQVTM and CDR2 is ANQGSEA. The chain links TRBV29-1 to TRBJ2-7; 11 bases fit TRBD2. The specimen sequenced was peripheral blood. This clonotype originated in a man aged 60 to 69 who had recovered from COVID-19. The CDR3 nucleotides read TGCAGCGTTGAAGATAGCGGGGGGGCTATGTACGAGCAGTACTTC. Translation gives CSVEDSGGAMYEQYF.